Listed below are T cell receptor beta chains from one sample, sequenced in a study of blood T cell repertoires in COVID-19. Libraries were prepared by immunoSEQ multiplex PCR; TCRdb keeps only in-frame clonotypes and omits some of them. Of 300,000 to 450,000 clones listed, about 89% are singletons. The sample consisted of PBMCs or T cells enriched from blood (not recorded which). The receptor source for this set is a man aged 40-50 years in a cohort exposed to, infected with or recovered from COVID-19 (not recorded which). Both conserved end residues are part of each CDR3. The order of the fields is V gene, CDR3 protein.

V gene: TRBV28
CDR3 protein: CASVTGANTEAFF

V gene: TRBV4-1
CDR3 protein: CASSRTHRTSGYSASTDTQYF

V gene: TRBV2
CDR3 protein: CAGSHGTGVHEQYF

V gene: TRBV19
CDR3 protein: CASSTRAGGYEQYF

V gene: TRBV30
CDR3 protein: CAWTQRSGQGISPLHF

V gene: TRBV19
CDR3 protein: CASRTGSSGANVLTF

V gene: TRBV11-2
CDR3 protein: CASSIQGALNTEAFF

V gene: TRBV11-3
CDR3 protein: CASSLARDLSYEQYF

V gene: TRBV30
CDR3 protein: CAWSVKNEQFF

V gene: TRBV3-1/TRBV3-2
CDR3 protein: CASSQITGNEKLFF

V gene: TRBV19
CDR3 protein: CASSLHLQGPNEKLFF

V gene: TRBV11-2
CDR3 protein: CASSPRGGLSGDNEQFF

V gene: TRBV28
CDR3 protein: CASSLPPGQRKDGYTF

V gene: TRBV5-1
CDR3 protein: CASSLSSQGRLNTEAFF

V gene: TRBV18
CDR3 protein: CASCPPGTEGNTIYF

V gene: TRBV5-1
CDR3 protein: CASSDFRDTQYF

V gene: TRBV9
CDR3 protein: CASSGLRDRPPEKLFF

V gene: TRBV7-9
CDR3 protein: CASTPRGTLSGNTIYF

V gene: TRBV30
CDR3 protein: CAWSVWGAGNQPQHF

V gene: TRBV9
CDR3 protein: CASSFGLAGVGGEQFF

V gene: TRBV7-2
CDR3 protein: CASSLGGSSYNSPLHF

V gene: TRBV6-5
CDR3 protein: CASSYGGRDQPQHF

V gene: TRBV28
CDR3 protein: CASSVESSYNSPLHF

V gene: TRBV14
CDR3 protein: CASSQGTGFEQYF

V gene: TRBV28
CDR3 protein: CASSLSSNTGELFF

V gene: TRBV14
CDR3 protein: CASSTGLAGVETQYF